The entry that follows covers one T cell receptor beta chain sequence. Universal primer sites and UMIs were introduced during 5'RACE template-switching synthesis of TCR cDNA. MiXCR, run by TCRdb on the 5' RACE reads, gives a single entry per CDR3 protein. The sample holds approximately 510,000 distinct CDR3 sequences, just over 20% seen once. This specimen belongs to a study of T cells after yellow fever vaccination. This clonotype originated in a young man who received the YFV17D yellow fever vaccine. Sample: PBMCs, taken roughly 20 days after the first yellow fever vaccination.

CDR3 amino acids: CASSLETPNETQYF. CDR3 nucleotides: TGCGCCAGCAGCTTGGAGACCCCTAATGAGACCCAGTACTTC. This sequence joins TRBV5-1 and TRBJ2-5; the D is unclear. V was trimmed by 0 bases and J by 5 bases, leaving 11 bases between them. Per germline, CDR1 SGHRS and CDR2 YFSETQ. This CDR3 has 14 amino acids. Full variable domain (rest looked up from reference TRBV5-1 and TRBJ2-5): KAGVTQTPRYLIKTRGQQVTLSCSPISGHRSVSWYQQTPGQGLQFLFEYFSETQRNKGNFPGRFSGRQFSNSRSEMNVSTLELGDSALYLCASSLETPNETQYFGPGTRLLVL.